The 8 T cell receptor beta chains given below trace back to one sample, sequenced in a study of blood T cell repertoires in COVID-19. The data were produced by immunoSEQ multiplex PCR, yet TCRdb's version contains in-frame clones alone and is incomplete. Seen here are some 190,000 clones, roughly 90% observed once, and the top ten hold around 1.6%. The sample comprised peripheral blood. Receptor source: a man aged 18 to 30 with active or convalescent COVID-19.

The CDR3 is CASSLEGLAADEQYF. The CDR3 DNA reads as TGTGCCAGCAGCTTAGAGGGACTAGCAGCCGACGAGCAGTACTTC. The chain combines TRBV7-9 with TRBJ2-7; TRBD2 aligns across 9 bases. Germline CDR1 SEHNR, CDR2 FQNEAQ (reference sequence). The CDR3 spans 15 residues. V lost 1 base to trimming and J lost 5 bases; unmatched junction nucleotides: 6.

The V and J genes are TRBV2 and TRBJ1-2, with D possibly matching TRBD1 (5 bases). Germline assignment: CDR1 SNHLY and CDR2 FYNNEI. The CDR3 extends over 12 amino acids. Trimming removed 10 bases from V and 4 bases from J, with 13 bases in between. CDR3 amino acids: CAIPTAPYGYTF. In nucleotides, the CDR3 is TGTGCCATCCCGACAGCCCCCTATGGCTACACCTTC.

The genes are TRBV11-2 and TRBJ2-2; D is unclear. CDR1 and CDR2 from the germline V gene are SGHAT and FQNNGV. The ends were cut back, 4 bases at V and 6 bases at J, with 9 bases in the middle. The CDR3 loop spans 13 amino acids. The CDR3 loop is CASSSLVAGELFF. In nucleotides, the CDR3 is TGTGCCAGCAGCTCCCTAGTAGCCGGGGAGCTGTTTTTT.

The genes are TRBV28 and TRBJ1-6; unclear D gene. The germline V gene has CDR1 MDHEN and CDR2 SYDVKM. The CDR3 runs 14 residues. V was clipped by 7 bases and J by 5 bases, with 12 bases between them. The CDR3 DNA is TGTGCCAGCAAAAGAGGCTATGATAATTCACCCCTCCACTTT. Amino acid sequence: CASKRGYDNSPLHF.

The V call is TRBV12-3 or TRBV12-4, the J call TRBJ1-1; D ambiguous. The ends were cut back, 5 bases at V and 4 bases at J, with 11 bases in the middle. This CDR3 comprises 13 residues. The chain's CDR3 is CASSPYQITEAFF. The CDR3 DNA sequence: TGTGCCAGCAGTCCCTACCAAATCACTGAAGCTTTCTTT.

The chain employs TRBV18 and TRBJ1-1; possible D gene TRBD1, 5 bases. V gave up 3 bases and J gave up 3 bases, with 14 bases separating them. Germline CDR1 reads KGHSH; CDR2 reads LQKENI. The CDR3 loop spans 15 amino acids. This CDR3 reads CASSPIGREDTEAFF. The CDR3 nucleotides read TGTGCCAGCTCACCTATAGGCAGGGAGGACACTGAAGCTTTCTTT.

The V and J genes are TRBV7-2 and TRBJ1-2; TRBD1 matches at 11 bases. The V and J ends lost 0 bases and 7 bases, in that order; junction bases with no gene match: 13. The CDR3 runs 18 residues. CDR1 and CDR2 from the germline V gene are SGHTA and FQGNSA. The CDR3 nucleotides are TGTGCCAGCAGCTTAGCGAATGGAGGGACAGGGGGTAGTAGTGGCTACACCTTC. Encoded protein: CASSLANGGTGGSSGYTF.

This clone was detected only a few times. The rearrangement joins TRBV29-1 to TRBJ1-1; a possible D gene is TRBD1 (5 bases). This CDR3 has 15 residues. V was shortened by 7 bases and J by 2 bases, with 20 bases between the two germline ends. The germline V gene encodes CDR1 SQVTM and CDR2 ANQGSEA. CDR3 amino acids: CSAPAAGRENTEAFF. The CDR3 region has the DNA TGCAGCGCACCAGCGGCAGGGCGGGAAAACACTGAAGCTTTCTTT.